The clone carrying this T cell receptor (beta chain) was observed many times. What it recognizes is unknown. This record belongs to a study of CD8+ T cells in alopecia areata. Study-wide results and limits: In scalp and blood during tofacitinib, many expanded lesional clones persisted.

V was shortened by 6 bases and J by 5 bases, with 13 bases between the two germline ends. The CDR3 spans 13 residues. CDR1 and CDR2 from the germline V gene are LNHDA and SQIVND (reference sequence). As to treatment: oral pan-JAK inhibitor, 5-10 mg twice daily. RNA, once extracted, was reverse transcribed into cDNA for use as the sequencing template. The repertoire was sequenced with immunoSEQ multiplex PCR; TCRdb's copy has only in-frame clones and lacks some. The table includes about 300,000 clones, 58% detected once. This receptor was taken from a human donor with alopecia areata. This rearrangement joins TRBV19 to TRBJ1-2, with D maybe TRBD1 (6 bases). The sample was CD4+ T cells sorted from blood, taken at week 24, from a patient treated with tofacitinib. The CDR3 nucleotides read TGTGCCAGTAGCCAATCAGGACAGTATGGCTACACCTTC. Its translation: CASSQSGQYGYTF.